The clone carrying this T cell receptor beta chain was recorded at least ten times. Its antigen is unknown. The entry originates in a study of human T cells and chemical hapten exposure. Across the whole study: Small pooled library volume differences mainly caused per-sample TCR yield variation.

TCRdb recomputed calls from the RACE reads with MiXCR, one row per CDR3 protein. The sample consists of 55,000 to 75,000 distinct CDR3 sequences, around 11% of them appearing once. Time point indicated: patch test 3, about 24 weeks after DPC sensitization. As for treatment: therapeutic diphenylcyclopropenone sensitization with weekly scalp DPC. The CDR3 has 12 amino acids. With 3 bases removed from V and 0 bases from J, the gap between germline ends came to 1 base. The germline CDR1 and CDR2 sequences are ENHRY and SYGVKD. Whole-study findings and limits: Compared with pre-sensitization or healthy control sets, expanded TCRs clustered more.

The chain has TRBV10-3 and TRBJ2-3, with unresolved D. This sample comprised whole blood, obtained in connection with sensitization to the hapten diphenylcyclopropenone (DPC). This receptor was identified in a man in his thirties or forties with alopecia areata. Some clones in this sample may be carry-over from other donors' samples. The DNA of the CDR3 is TGTGCCATCAGTGACAGCACAGATACGCAGTATTTT. This sequence encodes CAISDSTDTQYF.